This T cell receptor (beta chain) derives from a study of cytomegalovirus exposure and HLA in healthy donors. Turning to this clone: Antigen specificity is unknown.

In the PCR, 60 Vbeta and 13 Jbeta primers were used. Authors' analysis steps: About 10 million shared chains were among about 80 million unique TCR beta chains counted in a later analysis. Method: immunoSEQ multiplex PCR; TCRdb's copy keeps in-frame clones and lacks some. The DNA was the basis for D and trimming; V, J and clone size are from that table. This table has 76,000 or so clones, 79% appearing once. Study-level findings and limits: Later analysis demonstrated an association between a missense DCLRE1C variant and TCR beta V- and J-gene trimming. Overall, approximately 150 TCR beta chains were annotated as cytomegalovirus-associated.

The CDR3 is made up of 14 amino acids. Germline CDR1 is SNHLY and CDR2 is FYNNEI. Trimming removed 6 bases at V and 3 bases at J, with 14 bases between. The source material was PBMCs. This TCR was sampled from a man in his thirties or forties in good health and CMV-seronegative. The gene calls are TRBV2 and TRBJ1-1, with a possible D match to TRBD1 (5 bases). The CDR3 here is CASRGTQEYTEAFF. CDR3 nucleotides: TGTGCCAGCAGAGGTACACAGGAGTACACTGAAGCTTTCTTT.